One sample yielded the 26 T cell receptor beta chains listed below, sequenced in a study of cytomegalovirus exposure and HLA in healthy donors. PCR primers comprised 60 Vbeta and 13 Jbeta primers. TCRdb keeps only in-frame clones here, not all; method: immunoSEQ multiplex PCR. The table records about 130,000 clones, roughly 63% of them present only once. Sequenced: PBMCs. The receptor source for this set is a man aged 30-40 years in good health and CMV-seropositive.

This clone was observed a handful of times. The genes are TRBV18 and TRBJ2-7; maybe TRBD2 (6 bases). CDR1 and CDR2 from the germline V gene are KGHSH and LQKENI. This CDR3 is 14 amino acids long. Trimming left V 6 bases short and J 3 bases short, with 15 bases between. Written as DNA, the CDR3 is TGTGCCAGCTCCCGACGGCGGGATGGCTACGAGCAGTACTTC. This gives the protein CASSRRRDGYEQYF.

This chain uses TRBV7-9 with TRBJ2-3; tentatively, D is TRBD1 (5 bases). The length of the CDR3 is 15 residues. Looked up from germline, CDR1 is SEHNR and CDR2 is FQNEAQ (reference sequence). Trimming pared 4 bases from V and 3 bases from J, leaving 14 bases between. The CDR3 region is CASSSPPSGTDTQYF. CDR3 sequence (DNA): TGTGCCAGCAGCTCCCCTCCATCAGGGACAGATACGCAGTATTTT.

The rearrangement uses TRBV28 and TRBJ2-2; 10 bases align to TRBD1. J gave up 3 bases and V 3 bases, and 1 base lay outside the gene matches. Germline V gene sequence: CDR1 MDHEN, CDR2 SYDVKM. The CDR3 loop spans 15 amino acids. CDR3 nucleotide sequence: TGTGCCAGCAGTTTGACAGGGGGCGACACCGGGGAGCTGTTTTTT. Translated: CASSLTGGDTGELFF.

This rearrangement joins TRBV2 to TRBJ2-3, with D tentatively TRBD2 (6 bases). V lost 7 bases and J 1 base, leaving 12 bases between the germline ends. In germline, CDR1 is SNHLY, CDR2 FYNNEI. This CDR3 has 14 amino acids. The CDR3 loop is CASKPGRGTDTQYF. As DNA, the CDR3 is TGTGCCAGCAAACCCGGGAGAGGCACAGATACGCAGTATTTT.

This clone was observed a handful of times. V and J are TRBV11-2 and TRBJ1-4, with a possible D match to TRBD1 (5 bases). Trimming shortened V by 1 base and J by 5 bases, and 20 bases separated the two germline ends. The germline gives CDR1 SGHAT, CDR2 FQNNGV. The CDR3 is made up of 18 amino acids. As DNA, the CDR3 is TGTGCCAGCAGCTTAGCGGTGACGCGGGGGACCCTCAATGAAAAACTGTTTTTT. This encodes CASSLAVTRGTLNEKLFF.

This chain joins TRBV9 and TRBJ2-2; possible D gene TRBD1, 5 bases. In germline, CDR1 is SGDLS, CDR2 YYNGEE. The CDR3 totals 13 residues. Trimming left V 7 bases short and J 4 bases short, with 11 bases between. This CDR3 reads CASEQDITGELFF. DNA for the CDR3: TGTGCCAGCGAACAGGACATCACCGGGGAGCTGTTTTTT.

This rearrangement joins TRBV6-5 to TRBJ2-7; 9 nucleotides line up with TRBD2. V lost 6 bases to trimming and J lost 2 bases; unmatched junction nucleotides: 8. CDR1 is MNHEY and CDR2 is SVGAGI in the germline V gene. The CDR3 is 15 residues long. The chain's CDR3 is CASSPGTSRTYEQYF. CDR3 sequence (DNA): TGTGCCAGCAGCCCCGGGACTAGCAGAACCTACGAGCAGTACTTC.

Only one count was recorded for this clone. The V call is TRBV15, the J call TRBJ2-3; 10 bases are shared with TRBD1. CDR3 length equals 17 residues. Trimming removed 3 bases from V and 3 bases from J; junction bases left unmatched: 9. CDR1 and CDR2 (germline): LNHNV, YYDKDF (reference sequence). In DNA, the CDR3 is TGTGCCACCAGCAGTACCACTCGGGACAGGGGAACAGATACGCAGTATTTT. Translating it yields CATSSTTRDRGTDTQYF.

Only one count was recorded for this clone. The chain links TRBV18 to TRBJ1-3; D possibly corresponds to TRBD1 (5 bases). CDR3 size: 16 residues. V was shortened by 1 base and J by 2 bases, with 12 bases between the two germline ends. From germline, CDR1 is KGHSH and CDR2 LQKENI. CDR3 loop: CASSPLDSGPGNTIYF. The CDR3 DNA reads as TGTGCCAGCTCACCACTTGACAGCGGGCCTGGAAACACCATATATTTT.

This clone was observed a few times. The chain couples TRBV7-9 to TRBJ1-2; the D gene is possibly TRBD1 (5 bases). CDR1 and CDR2 (germline): SEHNR, FQNEAQ (reference sequence). The CDR3 length is 13 residues. Trimming pared 4 bases from V and 3 bases from J, leaving 9 bases between. CDR3: CASSYPTDYGYTF. The CDR3 nucleotides read TGTGCCAGCAGCTACCCGACAGACTATGGCTACACCTTC.

The chain links TRBV30 to TRBJ1-2, with TRBD1 identical over 7 bases. Germline values: CDR1 GTSNPN, CDR2 SVGIG (reference sequence). After removal of 2 bases from V and 5 bases from J, the junction contained 11 bases not matched to a gene. The CDR3 is 15 residues long. The CDR3 DNA sequence: TGTGCCTGGAGTCTGGCCCGACAGGGATCGTATGGCTACACCTTC. Residues: CAWSLARQGSYGYTF.

A few counts support this clone. The V call is TRBV6-5, the J call TRBJ2-7, with D tentatively TRBD1 (6 bases). This CDR3 spans 13 amino acids. V gave up 5 bases and J gave up 7 bases, with 15 bases separating them. Germline V gene data show CDR1 as MNHEY and CDR2 as SVGAGI. CDR3 bases: TGTGCCAGCAGTCAAAGGGGGACCGGTGAGCAGTACTTC. Translating it yields CASSQRGTGEQYF.

The genes are TRBV18 and TRBJ1-3, with D maybe TRBD1 (5 bases). Germline values: CDR1 KGHSH, CDR2 LQKENI. This CDR3 is built from 15 residues. V was cut by 0 bases and J by 3 bases, with 9 bases left in between. The CDR3 loop is CASSPPNRSGNTIYF. The DNA for the CDR3 is TGTGCCAGCTCACCACCCAACAGGAGTGGAAACACCATATATTTT.

This clone came up once. The rearrangement links TRBV19 to TRBJ1-1, with D possibly being TRBD1 (6 bases). Trimming took 4 bases from V and 5 from J, leaving 14 bases between them. The CDR3 is 14 amino acids. Germline loops: CDR1 LNHDA, CDR2 SQIVND (reference sequence). CDR3 nucleotides: TGTGCCAGTAGTAAAAGGGAAACAGGGACTGAAGCTTTCTTT. This encodes CASSKRETGTEAFF.

This clone was detected a few times. The chain links TRBV11-2 to TRBJ1-2, with D perhaps matching TRBD1 (6 bases). CDR1 and CDR2 (germline): SGHAT, FQNNGV. The CDR3 is made up of 19 amino acids. Between the trimmed V and J ends, which lost 2 bases and 4 bases, there was a span of 26 bases. In DNA form, the CDR3 reads TGTGCCAGCAGCTTACCCCCAGGTTGGGGGGCGGGGGTCAGCTATGGCTACACCTTC. It encodes CASSLPPGWGAGVSYGYTF.

The chain uses TRBV7-3 and TRBJ2-3; TRBD2 matches 14 bases. With 2 bases clipped from V and 3 bases from J, the junction kept 4 bases outside the gene matches. Germline loops: CDR1 SGHTA, CDR2 FQGTGA. The CDR3 is made up of 17 amino acids. The CDR3 spells CASSLGRTSGRTDTQYF. CDR3 DNA sequence: TGTGCCAGCAGCTTAGGAAGGACTAGCGGGAGGACAGATACGCAGTATTTT. Drawing the rest from reference TRBV7-3 and TRBJ2-3, the complete variable domain is GAGVSQTPSNKVTEKGKYVELRCDPISGHTALYWYRQSLGQGPEFLIYFQGTGAADDSGLPNDRFFAVRPEGSVSTLKIQRTERGDSAVYLCASSLGRTSGRTDTQYFGPGTRLTVL.

The rearrangement uses TRBV29-1 and TRBJ2-2; no clear D gene. From germline, CDR1 is SQVTM and CDR2 ANQGSEA. V lost 7 bases and J 0 bases, leaving 9 bases between the germline ends. CDR3 length equals 13 residues. CDR3 in amino acids: CSAHRANTGELFF. CDR3 in DNA: TGCAGCGCCCACAGAGCGAACACCGGGGAGCTGTTTTTT.

The table lists this clone with a few counts. The chain couples TRBV7-8 to TRBJ2-1; 7 bases agree with TRBD2. CDR1 and CDR2 from the germline V gene are SGHVS and FQNEAQ. The V gene end was trimmed by 1 base and the J gene end by 6 bases; junction bases not matched to a gene: 9. The CDR3 runs 16 residues. The CDR3 DNA reads TGTGCCAGCAGCTTAGTTTCGAGCGGGGCGCTCAATGAGCAGTTCTTC. This encodes CASSLVSSGALNEQFF.

The V gene is TRBV7-2, the J gene TRBJ2-2; 8 bases agree with TRBD2. The trim removed 5 bases at V and 6 bases at J, leaving 11 bases unmatched. The length of the CDR3 is 16 residues. Germline assignment: CDR1 SGHTA and CDR2 FQGNSA. CDR3 amino acids: CASSPLKRLASGELFF. The CDR3 bases are TGTGCCAGCAGCCCTCTCAAACGACTAGCGTCCGGGGAGCTGTTTTTT.

This clone was seen a handful of times. One end of the junction varies from germline; a read error may be responsible. The genes are TRBV7-3 and TRBJ2-2, with a possible D match to TRBD1 (6 bases). Germline CDR1 SGHTA, CDR2 FQGTGA. The CDR3 runs to 14 residues. In DNA form, the CDR3 reads TGTGCCAGCAACTTACCAGGGGTAACCGGGGAGCTGTTTTTT. Encoded protein: CASNLPGVTGELFF.

CDR3 sequence: CAISESRLAGEPETQYF. Written as DNA, the CDR3 is TGTGCCATCAGTGAGTCGAGGCTAGCGGGAGAGCCAGAGACCCAGTACTTC. The chain joins TRBV10-3 to TRBJ2-5; 10 nucleotides agree with TRBD2. The CDR3 has 17 residues. Per the germline V gene, CDR1 is ENHRY and CDR2 is SYGVKD. V was clipped by 0 bases and J by 4 bases; unmatched bases: 8.

This clone was seen more than once but under ten times. The rearrangement joins TRBV4-3 to TRBJ2-1; 9 bases agree with TRBD2. CDR1 is LGHNA and CDR2 is YSLEER in the germline V gene. V was pared by 0 bases and J by 1 base, with 1 base of the junction left unmatched. There are 16 residues in the CDR3. CDR3 region: CASSQDAGGSYNEQFF. CDR3 nucleotides: TGCGCCAGCAGCCAAGACGCGGGAGGGTCCTACAATGAGCAGTTCTTC.

This clone is a singleton in its sample. The chain employs TRBV7-2 and TRBJ2-5; the D gene is possibly TRBD1 (6 bases). V dropped 5 bases and J dropped 2 bases, with 9 bases sitting between them. The CDR3 runs to 13 residues. Germline CDR1 reads SGHTA; CDR2 reads FQGNSA. CDR3 sequence reads: CASSTRGQETQYF. The CDR3 bases are TGTGCCAGCAGCACCAGGGGTCAAGAGACCCAGTACTTC.

The chain employs TRBV19 and TRBJ1-5; tentative D call: TRBD1 (6 bases). CDR3 length equals 18 residues. In germline, CDR1 is LNHDA, CDR2 SQIVND (reference sequence). Trimming removed 10 bases from V and 0 bases from J, with 25 bases in between. CDR3 region: CANALTRHREYSNQPQHF. The CDR3 DNA sequence: TGTGCCAATGCCCTCACCCGACACAGGGAATATAGCAATCAGCCCCAGCATTTT.

The rearrangement uses TRBV9 and TRBJ2-3; D unclear. The ends were cut back, 0 bases at V and 0 bases at J, with 14 bases in the middle. Germline assignment: CDR1 SGDLS and CDR2 YYNGEE. The CDR3 extends over 17 amino acids. The CDR3 loop reads CASSVVGGGASTDTQYF. DNA of the CDR3: TGTGCCAGCAGCGTAGTCGGTGGCGGAGCCAGCACAGATACGCAGTATTTT.

V gene TRBV19 combines with J gene TRBJ2-7; TRBD2 agrees at 15 bases. Germline CDR1 reads LNHDA; CDR2 reads SQIVND (reference sequence). V shed 5 bases, J shed 2 bases, and the junction held 10 bases outside the gene matches. The CDR3 totals 18 residues. In DNA form, the CDR3 reads TGTGCCAGTAGTCCTCGGACTAGCGGGAGGGCCGTCACCTACGAGCAGTACTTC. Protein product: CASSPRTSGRAVTYEQYF. Full variable domain (missing parts from reference TRBV19 and TRBJ2-7): DGGITQSPKYLFRKEGQNVTLSCEQNLNHDAMYWYRQDPGQGLRLIYYSQIVNDFQKGDIAEGYSVSREKKESFPLTVTSAQKNPTAFYLCASSPRTSGRAVTYEQYFGPGTRLTVT.